Below are 11 T cell receptor beta chains sequenced from a single sample in a study of T cells expressing NK-cell markers. TCRdb reprocessed the 5' RACE reads and stores each CDR3 protein as one record, lacking DNA. This sample contains around 380,000 distinct CDR3 sequences. Input material: blood T cells: a sorted CD56 or NKG2C T cell subset, CD4+ or CD8+ T cells, or bulk PBMC T cells (not recorded which). The receptors derive from a woman in her forties or fifties in good health.

This rearrangement joins TRBV6-5 to TRBJ2-4. The CDR3 has 15 residues. Germline CDR1 and CDR2: MNHEY and SVGAGI. CDR3 sequence: CASSSQGRRENIQYF.

The gene calls are TRBV5-8 and TRBJ1-5; TCRdb's D call, TRBD1, is unchecked because there is no DNA. The CDR3 contains 14 residues. Germline V gives CDR1 SGHTS, CDR2 YDEGEE. The CDR3: CASSLLQGHQPQHF.

J is TRBJ2-1 and V is TRBV20-1. CDR3 size: 16 residues. Germline values: CDR1 DFQATT, CDR2 SNEGSKA (reference sequence). CDR3 sequence reads: CSFKTPTGTADNEQFF.

The J gene is TRBJ2-2, the V gene TRBV6-6; no DNA is available, so the TRBD2 call from TCRdb remains unchecked. Looked up from germline, CDR1 is MNHNY and CDR2 is SVGAGI (reference sequence). The CDR3 consists of 17 residues. The CDR3 loop is CASGNLAGGKNTGELFF.

The CDR3 loop is CAISEPASGLDEQFF. The gene calls are TRBV10-3 and TRBJ2-1; absent DNA, TCRdb's TRBD2 call cannot be checked. CDR1 and CDR2 (germline): ENHRY, SYGVKD. CDR3 length: 15 amino acids.

This rearrangement joins TRBV4-2 to TRBJ2-2; TCRdb's D gene call, TRBD1, goes unchecked for lack of DNA. Germline V lookup: CDR1 LGHNA, CDR2 YNFKEQ. The CDR3 sequence is 17 residues long. The CDR3 protein is CASSQGIPGANTGELFF.

The chain is built from TRBV6-6 and TRBJ2-5; TCRdb indicates TRBD2, and absent DNA this call remains unverified. This CDR3 has 14 residues. Germline CDR1 MNHNY, CDR2 SVGAGI (reference sequence). This CDR3 is CASSLEGRRETQYF.

J is TRBJ2-1 and V is TRBV29-1; TCRdb's assignment of TRBD1 cannot be checked, as there is no DNA. CDR1 SQVTM and CDR2 ANQGSEA come from the germline V gene. The length of the CDR3 is 14 residues. CDR3 amino acids: CSVEGQGVYNEQFF.

The gene calls are TRBV29-1 and TRBJ2-1; TCRdb proposes TRBD2, but this gene call is untestable without DNA. Germline V gene data show CDR1 as SQVTM and CDR2 as ANQGSEA. This CDR3 region has 20 residues. CDR3 residues: CSVRYSGTSGRTTNYNEQFF.

The chain recombines TRBV2 with TRBJ2-5. Germline CDR1 reads SNHLY; CDR2 reads FYNNEI. CDR3 length: 14 residues. The CDR3 sequence is CASSELTSVETQYF.

This sequence joins TRBV5-1 and TRBJ2-3. The CDR3 runs to 16 residues. The germline CDR1 and CDR2 sequences are SGHRS and YFSETQ. The CDR3 loop reads CASSLLVSGSTDTQYF. Together with reference TRBV5-1 and TRBJ2-3, the CDR3 gives the full variable domain: KAGVTQTPRYLIKTRGQQVTLSCSPISGHRSVSWYQQTPGQGLQFLFEYFSETQRNKGNFPGRFSGRQFSNSRSEMNVSTLELGDSALYLCASSLLVSGSTDTQYFGPGTRLTVL.